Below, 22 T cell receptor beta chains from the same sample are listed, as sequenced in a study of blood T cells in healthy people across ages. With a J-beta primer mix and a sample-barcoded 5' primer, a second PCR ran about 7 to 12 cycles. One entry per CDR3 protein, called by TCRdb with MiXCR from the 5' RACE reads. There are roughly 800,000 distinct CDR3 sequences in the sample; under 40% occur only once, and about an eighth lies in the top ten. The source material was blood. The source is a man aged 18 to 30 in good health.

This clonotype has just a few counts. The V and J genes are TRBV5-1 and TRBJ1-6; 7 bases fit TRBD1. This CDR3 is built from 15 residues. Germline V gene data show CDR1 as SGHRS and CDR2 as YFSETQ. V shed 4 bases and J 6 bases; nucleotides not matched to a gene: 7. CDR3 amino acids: CASSPGDSSNSPLHF. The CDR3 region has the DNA TGCGCCAGCAGCCCGGGGGACAGTTCTAATTCACCCCTCCACTTT. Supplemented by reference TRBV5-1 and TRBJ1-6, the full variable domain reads KAGVTQTPRYLIKTRGQQVTLSCSPISGHRSVSWYQQTPGQGLQFLFEYFSETQRNKGNFPGRFSGRQFSNSRSEMNVSTLELGDSALYLCASSPGDSSNSPLHFGNGTRLTVT.

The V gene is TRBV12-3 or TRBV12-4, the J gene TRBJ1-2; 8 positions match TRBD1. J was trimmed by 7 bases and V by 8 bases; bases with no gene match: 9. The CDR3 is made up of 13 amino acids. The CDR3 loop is CASHARTGRGYTF. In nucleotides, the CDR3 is TGTGCCAGCCACGCTCGGACAGGGCGTGGCTACACCTTC.

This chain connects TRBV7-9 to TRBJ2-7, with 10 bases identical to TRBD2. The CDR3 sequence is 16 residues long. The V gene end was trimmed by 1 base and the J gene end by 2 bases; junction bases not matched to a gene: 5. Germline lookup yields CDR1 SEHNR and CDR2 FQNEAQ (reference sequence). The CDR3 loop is CASSLVAAGGPYEQYF. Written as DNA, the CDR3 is TGTGCCAGCAGCTTAGTTGCAGCGGGAGGGCCCTACGAGCAGTACTTC.

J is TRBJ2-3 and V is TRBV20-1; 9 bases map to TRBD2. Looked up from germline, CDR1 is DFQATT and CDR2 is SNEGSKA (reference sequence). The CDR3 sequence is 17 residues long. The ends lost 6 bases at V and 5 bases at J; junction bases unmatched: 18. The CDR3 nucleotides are TGCAGTGCCACTCCAACCTTCGCTAGCGGGGTGGTAGATACGCAGTATTTT. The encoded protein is CSATPTFASGVVDTQYF.

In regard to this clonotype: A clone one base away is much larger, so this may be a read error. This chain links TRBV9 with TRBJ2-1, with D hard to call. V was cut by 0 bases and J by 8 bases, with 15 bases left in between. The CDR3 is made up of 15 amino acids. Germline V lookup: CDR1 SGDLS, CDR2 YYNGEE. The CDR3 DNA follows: TGTGCCAGCAGCGTAGTTGGCAGGTGGAAAGATGAGCAGTTCTTC. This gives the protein CASSVVGRWKDEQFF.

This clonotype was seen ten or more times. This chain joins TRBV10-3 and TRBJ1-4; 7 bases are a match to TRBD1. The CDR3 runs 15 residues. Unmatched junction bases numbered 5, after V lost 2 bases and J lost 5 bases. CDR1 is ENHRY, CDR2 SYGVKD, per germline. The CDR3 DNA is TGTGCCATCAGTGAGGGGGACAGCGGCAATGAAAAACTGTTTTTT. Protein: CAISEGDSGNEKLFF.

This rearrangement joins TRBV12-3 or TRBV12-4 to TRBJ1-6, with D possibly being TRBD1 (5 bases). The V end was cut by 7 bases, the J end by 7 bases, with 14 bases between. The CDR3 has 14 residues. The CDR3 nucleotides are TGTGCCAGCACCCTCCAGGGACGCAATTCACCCCTCCACTTT. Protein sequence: CASTLQGRNSPLHF.

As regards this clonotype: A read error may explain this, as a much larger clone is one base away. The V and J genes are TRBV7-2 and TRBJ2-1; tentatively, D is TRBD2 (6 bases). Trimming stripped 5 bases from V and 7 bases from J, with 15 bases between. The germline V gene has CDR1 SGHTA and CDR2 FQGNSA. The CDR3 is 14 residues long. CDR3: CASSADYSENEQFF. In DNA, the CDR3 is TGTGCCAGCAGCGCGGACTATTCCGAGAATGAGCAGTTCTTC.

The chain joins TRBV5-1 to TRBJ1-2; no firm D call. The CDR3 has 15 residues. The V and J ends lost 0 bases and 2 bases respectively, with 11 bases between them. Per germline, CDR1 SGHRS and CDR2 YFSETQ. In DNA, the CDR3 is TGCGCCAGCAGCTTGGAGTCGGCAGAGAACTATGGCTACACCTTC. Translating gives CASSLESAENYGYTF.

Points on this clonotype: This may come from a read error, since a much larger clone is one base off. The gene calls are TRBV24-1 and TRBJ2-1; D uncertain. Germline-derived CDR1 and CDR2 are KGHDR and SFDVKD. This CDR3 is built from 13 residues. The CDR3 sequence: CATSGLGDNEQFF. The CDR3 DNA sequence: TGTGCCACCAGTGGTTTGGGCGACAATGAGCAGTTCTTC.

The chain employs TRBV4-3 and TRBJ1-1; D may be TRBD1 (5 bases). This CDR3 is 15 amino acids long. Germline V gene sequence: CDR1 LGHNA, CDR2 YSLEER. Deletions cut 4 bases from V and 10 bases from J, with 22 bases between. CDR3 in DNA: TGCGCCAGCAGCCCCCTGGGGGGGAGCGGGTCCGGAGCTTTCTTT. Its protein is CASSPLGGSGSGAFF.

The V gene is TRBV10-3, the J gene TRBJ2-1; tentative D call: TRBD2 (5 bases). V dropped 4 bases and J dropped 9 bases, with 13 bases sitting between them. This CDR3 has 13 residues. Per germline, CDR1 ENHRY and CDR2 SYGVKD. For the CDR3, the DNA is TGTGCCATCAGTGTCGAGGTCCGGGGTGAGCAGTTCTTC. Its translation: CAISVEVRGEQFF.

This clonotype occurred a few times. The CDR3 protein is CASSPGPASNQPQHF. The CDR3 DNA sequence: TGTGCCAGCAGCCCCGGACCGGCGAGCAATCAGCCCCAGCATTTT. This chain joins TRBV9 and TRBJ1-5; D gene unclear. The CDR3 contains 15 residues. Trimming cost V 4 bases and J 1 base, with 12 bases left between them. Looked up from germline, CDR1 is SGDLS and CDR2 is YYNGEE.

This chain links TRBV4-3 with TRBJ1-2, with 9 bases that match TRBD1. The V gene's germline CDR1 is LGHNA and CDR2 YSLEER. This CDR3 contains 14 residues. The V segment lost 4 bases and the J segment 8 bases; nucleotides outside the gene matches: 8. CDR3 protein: CASSREGDRDGYTF. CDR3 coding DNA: TGCGCCAGCAGCCGGGAGGGGGACAGGGACGGCTACACCTTC.

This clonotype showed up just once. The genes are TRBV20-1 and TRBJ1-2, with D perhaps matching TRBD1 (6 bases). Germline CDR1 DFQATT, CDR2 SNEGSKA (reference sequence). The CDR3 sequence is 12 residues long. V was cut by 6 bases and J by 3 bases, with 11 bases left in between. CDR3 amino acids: CSATGTHYGYTF. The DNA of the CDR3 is TGCAGTGCCACCGGGACACACTATGGCTACACCTTC.

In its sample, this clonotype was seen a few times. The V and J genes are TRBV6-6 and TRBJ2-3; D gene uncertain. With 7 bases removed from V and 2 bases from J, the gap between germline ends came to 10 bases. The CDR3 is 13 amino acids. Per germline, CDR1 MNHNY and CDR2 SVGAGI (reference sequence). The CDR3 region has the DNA TGTGCCAGCATGTTACCGGACACAGATACGCAGTATTTT. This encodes CASMLPDTDTQYF.

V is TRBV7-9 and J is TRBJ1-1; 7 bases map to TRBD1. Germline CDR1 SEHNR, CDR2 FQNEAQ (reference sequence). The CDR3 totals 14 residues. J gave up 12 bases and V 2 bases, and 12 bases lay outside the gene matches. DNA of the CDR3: TGTGCCAGCAGCTTACCCGGTCGGGGACAGCGGACTTTCTTT. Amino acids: CASSLPGRGQRTFF.

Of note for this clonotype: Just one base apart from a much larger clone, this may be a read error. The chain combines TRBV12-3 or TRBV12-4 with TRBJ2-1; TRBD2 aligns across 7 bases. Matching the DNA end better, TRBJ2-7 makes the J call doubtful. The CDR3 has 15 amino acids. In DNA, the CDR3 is TGTGCCCGCAGTTCCCTCGTCCGGGACTACAATGAGCAGTACTTC. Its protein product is CARSSLVRDYNEQYF.

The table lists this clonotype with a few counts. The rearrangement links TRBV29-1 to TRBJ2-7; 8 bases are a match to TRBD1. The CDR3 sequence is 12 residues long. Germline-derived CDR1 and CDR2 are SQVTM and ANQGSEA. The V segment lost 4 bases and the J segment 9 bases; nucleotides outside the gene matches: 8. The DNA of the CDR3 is TGCAGCGTTGCCTTGATGACAGGGGTGCAGTACTTC. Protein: CSVALMTGVQYF.

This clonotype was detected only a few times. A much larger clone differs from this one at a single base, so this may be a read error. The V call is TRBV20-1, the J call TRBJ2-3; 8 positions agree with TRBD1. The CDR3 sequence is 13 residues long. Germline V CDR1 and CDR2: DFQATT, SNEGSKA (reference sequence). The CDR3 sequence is CSASPGGTGTQYF. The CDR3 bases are TGCAGTGCTAGCCCAGGGGGGACAGGTACGCAGTATTTT.

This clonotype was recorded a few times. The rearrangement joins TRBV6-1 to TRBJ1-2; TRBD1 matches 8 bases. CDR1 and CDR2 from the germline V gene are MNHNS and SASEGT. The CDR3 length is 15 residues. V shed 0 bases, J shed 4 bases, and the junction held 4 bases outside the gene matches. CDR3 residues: CASSEANRGAYGYTF. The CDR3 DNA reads TGTGCCAGCAGTGAAGCGAACAGGGGGGCCTATGGCTACACCTTC.

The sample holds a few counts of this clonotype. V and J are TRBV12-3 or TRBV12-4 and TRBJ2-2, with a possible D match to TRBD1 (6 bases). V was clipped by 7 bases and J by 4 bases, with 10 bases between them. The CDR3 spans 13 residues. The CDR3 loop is CASKTGTTGELFF. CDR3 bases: TGTGCCAGCAAAACAGGGACCACCGGGGAGCTGTTTTTT.